What follows describes a single T cell receptor (beta chain). Researchers sorted participants into cohorts using their self-reported clinical history. This record comes from a study of blood T cell repertoires in COVID-19. Assay used: immunoSEQ multiplex PCR; TCRdb lists only in-frame clones, some missing. The sample holds approximately 330,000 clones, 89% seen once. The J segment lost 2 bases and the V segment lost 6 bases, leaving 12 bases of the junction unmatched. CDR1 SGHTA and CDR2 FQGNSA come from the germline V gene. The CDR3 is 17 residues long. The TCR was taken from a woman aged 25 to 39 who had recovered from COVID-19. The chain links TRBV7-2 to TRBJ2-7, with TRBD2 matching over 11 bases. The sequenced sample was PBMCs or T cells enriched from blood (not recorded which). The CDR3 DNA follows: TGTGCCAGCAGAAGAACTAGCGGGAGTTGGGTCACCTACGAGCAGTACTTC. It is translated as CASRRTSGSWVTYEQYF. Full variable domain (remainder filled in from reference TRBV7-2 and TRBJ2-7): GAGVSQSPSNKVTEKGKDVELRCDPISGHTALYWYRQSLGQGLEFLIYFQGNSAPDKSGLPSDRFSAERTGGSVSTLTIQRTQQEDSAVYLCASRRTSGSWVTYEQYFGPGTRLTVT.